This entry features one T cell receptor beta chain sequence. Its antigen remains unknown. Using its own MiXCR run on the reads, TCRdb lists one record per CDR3 protein. Found here are roughly 920,000 distinct CDR3 sequences, roughly 30% of them singletons; the top ten hold about an eighth. The data belong to a study of T cell repertoires in cytomegalovirus infection. The CDR3 is 13 residues long. V lost 10 bases, J lost 6 bases, and 10 bases stayed unmatched. CDR1 and CDR2 (germline): SNHLY, FYNNEI. The starting material was cultured CD8+ T cells from PBMCs, obtained from culture after CMV antigen stimulation. The receptor was isolated from a human donor in good health (CMV status not recorded). Some clones in this sample may be carry-over from other donors' samples. This chain uses TRBV2 with TRBJ2-3; 7 bases align to TRBD2. CDR3 in amino acids: CATLAEDEDTQYF. The DNA of the CDR3 is TGTGCCACGCTAGCGGAGGATGAGGATACGCAGTATTTT.